This T cell receptor beta chain came from a study of human T cells and chemical hapten exposure. As to time point: patch test 2, 6 weeks after DPC sensitization. Treatment meaning: therapeutic diphenylcyclopropenone sensitization with weekly scalp DPC. TCRdb fed the RACE reads into MiXCR, producing one record per CDR3 protein. This table holds a few hundred thousand distinct CDR3 sequences, more than 5% found once. Germline lookup yields CDR1 MDHEN and CDR2 SYDVKM. This CDR3 is 12 amino acids long. Trimming removed 2 bases at V and 5 bases at J, with 6 bases between. This clonotype originated in a woman between 18 and 29 years old with alopecia areata. Some clones in this sample may be carry-over from other donors' samples. The chain links TRBV28 to TRBJ1-1; D gene ambiguous. Sequences were derived from whole blood, sampled in connection with sensitization to the hapten diphenylcyclopropenone (DPC). The CDR3 protein is CASSLLETEAFF. The CDR3, as DNA: TGTGCCAGCAGTTTACTAGAGACTGAAGCTTTCTTT. Full variable domain (missing parts from reference TRBV28 and TRBJ1-1): DVKVTQSSRYLVKRTGEKVFLECVQDMDHENMFWYRQDPGLGLRLIYFSYDVKMKEKGDIPEGYSVSREKKERFSLILESASTNQTSMYLCASSLLETEAFFGQGTRLTVV.